Each of the 17 T cell receptor beta chains below was sequenced from the same sample in a study of lymphopenia after photon versus proton radiotherapy. Clones were sequenced by immunoSEQ multiplex PCR, and TCRdb holds only the in-frame ones, with some missing. Among over 15,000 clones listed, over 80% were seen once. The material was peripheral blood, obtained from a patient treated with photon-based radiotherapy. These receptors originate from a man in his fifties or sixties with pancreatic cancer.

The chain employs TRBV6-5 and TRBJ2-1, with D possibly TRBD2 on 6 matching bases. Trimming took off 5 bases at V and 10 bases at J, with 18 bases between the two ends. Germline V gene lookup returns CDR1 MNHEY and CDR2 SVGAGI. CDR3 length: 14 residues. Here the CDR3 DNA reads TGTGCCAGCAGTGCCGCATGGAGGGGCCAGGAGCAGTTCTTC. Amino acids: CASSAAWRGQEQFF.

The CDR3 sequence is CASSYRGNNSPLHF. The CDR3 DNA is TGTGCCAGCAGCTACCGGGGAAATAATTCACCCCTCCACTTT. The rearrangement joins TRBV11-1 to TRBJ1-6; D not resolved. Germline CDR1 and CDR2: SGHAT and FQDESV (reference sequence). The V end was cut by 4 bases, the J end by 5 bases, with 9 bases between. This CDR3 is built from 14 residues.

The chain joins TRBV5-1 to TRBJ2-5, with D possibly TRBD1 on 5 matching bases. The germline CDR1 and CDR2 sequences are SGHRS and YFSETQ. The CDR3 covers 14 residues. V lost 1 base and J 1 base, leaving 8 bases between the germline ends. The CDR3 bases are TGCGCCAGCAGCTTGACAGGACCCCAAGAGACCCAGTACTTC. This encodes CASSLTGPQETQYF.

The chain employs TRBV7-9 and TRBJ2-7; D perhaps matches TRBD2 (6 bases). This CDR3 is 16 amino acids long. Germline lookup yields CDR1 SEHNR and CDR2 FQNEAQ (reference sequence). The ends were cut back, 5 bases at V and 7 bases at J, with 24 bases in the middle. The CDR3: CASSRHRGGTAGEQYF. For the CDR3, the DNA is TGTGCCAGCAGCCGACACAGAGGCGGGACCGCGGGAGAGCAGTACTTC.

The chain joins TRBV6-6 to TRBJ1-2; no clear D. This CDR3 has 13 amino acids. CDR1 is MNHNY and CDR2 is SVGAGI in the germline V gene (reference sequence). With 4 bases removed from V and 3 bases from J, the gap between germline ends came to 9 bases. The CDR3 DNA sequence: TGTGCCAGCAGTTCGGGGTCTTACTATGGCTACACCTTC. Its translation: CASSSGSYYGYTF.

In this sample, this clone turned up a few times. The rearrangement uses TRBV7-7 and TRBJ1-1; D is uncertain. The germline V gene has CDR1 SSHAT and CDR2 FNYEAQ (reference sequence). The CDR3 extends over 13 amino acids. V was pared by 4 bases and J by 7 bases, with 13 bases between. This chain's CDR3 is CASSSEAGGEAFF. The CDR3 DNA sequence: TGTGCCAGCAGCTCTGAGGCAGGCGGTGAAGCTTTCTTT. The entire variable domain, with the rest obtained from reference TRBV7-7 and TRBJ1-1, is as follows: GAGVSQSPRYKVTKRGQDVTLRCDPISSHATLYWYQQALGQGPEFLTYFNYEAQPDKSGLPSDRFSAERPEGSISTLTIQRTEQRDSAMYRCASSSEAGGEAFFGQGTRLTVV.

This clone was observed a single time. The chain employs TRBV4-1 and TRBJ1-2; 7 bases line up with TRBD1. The CDR3 is 15 amino acids. Germline V lookup: CDR1 MGHRA, CDR2 YSYEKL. V shed 2 bases, J shed 4 bases, and the junction held 7 bases outside the gene matches. CDR3 amino acids: CASSQIGGNGYGYTF. Written as DNA, the CDR3 is TGCGCCAGCAGCCAAATAGGGGGCAATGGCTATGGCTACACCTTC.

The rearrangement uses TRBV7-3 and TRBJ2-2; a weak D match, TRBD1 (6 bases). Trimming took 3 bases from V and 1 from J, leaving 12 bases between them. Germline V gene data show CDR1 as SGHTA and CDR2 as FQGTGA. The CDR3 consists of 16 residues. In nucleotides, the CDR3 is TGTGCCAGCAGCTTTAGCACAGGGTGGAACACCGGGGAGCTGTTTTTT. This gives the protein CASSFSTGWNTGELFF.

Notes on this clone: This sample includes further DNA sequences coding for the same CDR3. This chain joins TRBV18 and TRBJ2-5; D not resolved. V gave up 3 bases and J gave up 0 bases, with 2 bases separating them. Germline CDR1 KGHSH, CDR2 LQKENI. The CDR3 covers 12 residues. In nucleotides, the CDR3 is TGTGCCAGCTCACCTTACCAAGAGACCCAGTACTTC. This gives the protein CASSPYQETQYF.

V usage is TRBV9 and J usage is TRBJ1-6; D gene unclear. V lost 0 bases to trimming and J lost 7 bases, with 11 bases between them. CDR1 SGDLS and CDR2 YYNGEE come from the germline V gene. The CDR3 has 15 residues. The CDR3 is CASSVEGSGNSPLHF. The DNA of the CDR3 is TGTGCCAGCAGCGTAGAGGGCTCTGGGAATTCACCCCTCCACTTT.

The chain employs TRBV14 and TRBJ1-3; TRBD1 agrees at 9 bases. Per the germline V gene, CDR1 is SGHDN and CDR2 is FVKESK. This CDR3 is 21 amino acids long. V lost 1 base to trimming and J lost 2 bases; unmatched junction nucleotides: 18. This CDR3 is CASSQVGDRDRDCPPGNTIYF. The CDR3 nucleotides are TGTGCCAGCAGCCAAGTGGGGGACCGGGACAGGGATTGTCCTCCTGGAAACACCATATATTTT.

The chain recombines TRBV4-2 with TRBJ2-7, with D perhaps being TRBD1 or TRBD2 (5 bases each). The CDR3 has 16 residues. Per the germline V gene, CDR1 is LGHNA and CDR2 is YNFKEQ. With 1 base removed from V and 4 bases from J, the gap between germline ends came to 17 bases. The CDR3 DNA follows: TGTGCCAGCAGCCAAGGGGACGGCTACTCCGTATACGAGCAGTACTTC. It codes for CASSQGDGYSVYEQYF.

This clone was seen only once. The chain recombines TRBV7-6 with TRBJ1-1; TRBD1 matches 8 bases. Germline lookup yields CDR1 SGHVS and CDR2 FNYEAQ. V shed 4 bases and J 5 bases; nucleotides not matched to a gene: 6. The CDR3 has 14 residues. As DNA, the CDR3 is TGTGCCAGCAGCTGGCACAGGGGGGAAACTGAAGCTTTCTTT. Translation gives CASSWHRGETEAFF.

This chain connects TRBV6-6 to TRBJ2-3, with D unclear. The CDR3 runs 12 residues. V was shortened by 11 bases and J by 5 bases, with 14 bases between the two germline ends. Per the germline V gene, CDR1 is MNHNY and CDR2 is SVGAGI (reference sequence). As DNA, the CDR3 is TGTGCCTCCCGAAGGTGGGGAGATACGCAGTATTTT. It is translated as CASRRWGDTQYF.

The J gene is TRBJ1-5, the V gene TRBV11-1, with D perhaps TRBD1 (5 bases). This CDR3 has 14 amino acids. V lost 2 bases and J 10 bases, leaving 15 bases between the germline ends. Germline V gives CDR1 SGHAT, CDR2 FQDESV (reference sequence). In DNA, the CDR3 is TGTGCCAGCAGCTTAAATGGGGGGGATCGTCCCCAGCATTTT. Amino acids: CASSLNGGDRPQHF.

The CDR3 here is CASSPGEGLGYGYTF. Written as DNA, the CDR3 is TGTGCCAGCAGCCCAGGGGAAGGGCTCGGCTATGGCTACACCTTC. V usage is TRBV9 and J usage is TRBJ1-2, with D tentatively TRBD1 (6 bases). The length of the CDR3 is 15 residues. With 4 bases removed from V and 4 bases from J, the gap between germline ends came to 17 bases. CDR1 and CDR2 from the germline V gene are SGDLS and YYNGEE.

This clone was counted a single time. The rearrangement uses TRBV5-1 and TRBJ2-5; D remains ambiguous. CDR1 is SGHRS, CDR2 YFSETQ, per germline. The V end lost 0 bases, the J end lost 4 bases, and 7 bases lay between the germline ends. The CDR3 runs to 13 residues. CDR3 sequence reads: CASSLGTGETQYF. CDR3 in DNA: TGCGCCAGCAGCTTGGGGACGGGAGAGACCCAGTACTTC. Variable domain in full (rest from reference TRBV5-1 and TRBJ2-5): KAGVTQTPRYLIKTRGQQVTLSCSPISGHRSVSWYQQTPGQGLQFLFEYFSETQRNKGNFPGRFSGRQFSNSRSEMNVSTLELGDSALYLCASSLGTGETQYFGPGTRLLVL.